This T cell receptor (beta chain) was sequenced for a study of cytomegalovirus exposure and HLA in healthy donors. Study-level background: An earlier analysis found fewer than 140 million unique TCR beta sequences from approximately 190 million T cells.

Primers for the PCR totalled 60 Vbeta and 13 Jbeta. Method: immunoSEQ multiplex PCR; TCRdb's copy keeps in-frame clones and lacks some. The sample consists of about 90,000 clones, roughly 67% of them appearing once. The TCR was taken from a woman in her forties or fifties in good health and CMV-seropositive. The sequenced material came from PBMCs.

As DNA, the CDR3 is TGTGCCTGGAGTTTAGGACAGGGCCACGAGCAGTACTTC. It is translated as CAWSLGQGHEQYF. The gene calls are TRBV30 and TRBJ2-7; 8 bases are shared with TRBD1. Germline values: CDR1 GTSNPN, CDR2 SVGIG (reference sequence). The CDR3 spans 13 residues. With V trimmed by 2 bases and J by 5 bases, 5 bases remained unmatched.